The next 22 T cell receptor beta chains were all read from a single sample in a study of blood T cell repertoires in COVID-19. The repertoire was sequenced with immunoSEQ multiplex PCR; TCRdb's copy has only in-frame clones and lacks some. The sample includes more than 300,000 clones, about 88% of them seen just once. Material: PBMCs or T cells enriched from blood (not recorded which). Receptor source: a young woman who had recovered from COVID-19.

The chain combines TRBV10-3 with TRBJ2-5, with D perhaps TRBD1 (6 bases). Germline V gene lookup returns CDR1 ENHRY and CDR2 SYGVKD. The CDR3 runs to 12 residues. With 10 bases removed from V and 0 bases from J, the gap between germline ends came to 9 bases. CDR3 sequence reads: CATTGNQETQYF. For the CDR3, the DNA is TGTGCCACCACAGGGAACCAAGAGACCCAGTACTTC.

The J gene is TRBJ1-2, the V gene TRBV9; D is uncertain. V lost 5 bases and J lost 0, with 23 bases in between. The germline V gene encodes CDR1 SGDLS and CDR2 YYNGEE. The CDR3 runs 18 residues. The CDR3 region is CASRAGSQGPFTNYGYTF. The CDR3 coding sequence is TGTGCCAGCAGGGCGGGATCTCAAGGGCCTTTTACTAACTATGGCTACACCTTC.

The chain recombines TRBV7-9 with TRBJ2-3; TRBD2 matches 8 bases. The germline V gene encodes CDR1 SEHNR and CDR2 FQNEAQ (reference sequence). The CDR3 loop spans 15 amino acids. J lost 1 base, V lost 11 bases, and 11 bases had no gene match. The CDR3 loop reads CAVWGTRNRTDTQYF. The CDR3 DNA reads TGTGCCGTCTGGGGGACTAGAAACCGCACAGATACGCAGTATTTT.

This clone was found once. The CDR3 region has the DNA TGTGCCAGCTCACCACGGGACAGGGCCCCCTACGAGCAGTACTTC. Residues: CASSPRDRAPYEQYF. This sequence joins TRBV18 and TRBJ2-7; 9 bases align to TRBD1. With 1 base clipped from V and 2 bases from J, the junction kept 3 bases outside the gene matches. Germline CDR1 KGHSH, CDR2 LQKENI. The CDR3 sequence is 15 residues long.

This chain links TRBV5-1 with TRBJ2-7, with D perhaps TRBD1 (6 bases). The CDR3 runs to 13 residues. CDR1 is SGHRS, CDR2 YFSETQ, per germline. The V gene lost 2 bases and the J gene lost 4 bases, with 10 bases spanning the gap. The CDR3 DNA is TGCGCCAGCAGCTTACAGGGAAATTACGAGCAGTACTTC. Its translation: CASSLQGNYEQYF.

This clone was observed a single time. This chain connects TRBV4-3 to TRBJ2-4; 8 nucleotides agree with TRBD2. From germline, CDR1 is LGHNA and CDR2 YSLEER. V shed 1 base, J shed 5 bases, and the junction held 4 bases outside the gene matches. CDR3 length: 15 residues. The chain's CDR3 is CASSQAGGFQNIQYF. DNA of the CDR3: TGCGCCAGCAGCCAAGCGGGAGGGTTTCAAAACATTCAGTACTTC.

The table lists this clone with many counts. This chain joins TRBV19 and TRBJ1-1; no clear D. The CDR3 spans 13 residues. CDR1 is LNHDA and CDR2 is SQIVND in the germline V gene (reference sequence). The V end was cut by 5 bases, the J end by 3 bases, with 10 bases between. The chain's CDR3 is CASSLLSHTEAFF. For the CDR3, the DNA is TGTGCCAGTAGTCTATTATCCCACACTGAAGCTTTCTTT.

The chain employs TRBV5-1 and TRBJ1-1; D gene ambiguous. CDR1 is SGHRS and CDR2 is YFSETQ in the germline V gene. V lost 4 bases to trimming and J lost 1 base, with 11 bases between them. CDR3 length equals 14 residues. CDR3 residues: CASSPGPPNTEAFF. The CDR3 DNA is TGCGCCAGCAGCCCGGGTCCACCGAACACTGAAGCTTTCTTT. Full variable domain (remainder filled in from reference TRBV5-1 and TRBJ1-1): KAGVTQTPRYLIKTRGQQVTLSCSPISGHRSVSWYQQTPGQGLQFLFEYFSETQRNKGNFPGRFSGRQFSNSRSEMNVSTLELGDSALYLCASSPGPPNTEAFFGQGTRLTVV.

The V and J genes are TRBV6-2 or TRBV6-3 and TRBJ1-2; D call uncertain. Germline values: CDR1 MNHEY, CDR2 SVGEGT. V dropped 3 bases and J dropped 3 bases, with 5 bases sitting between them. The length of the CDR3 is 12 residues. The CDR3 DNA is TGTGCCAGCAGTTATCCTCACTATGGCTACACCTTC. Protein product: CASSYPHYGYTF.

The chain combines TRBV12-3 or TRBV12-4 with TRBJ2-7; tentative D call: TRBD2 (6 bases). There are 13 residues in the CDR3. V dropped 6 bases and J dropped 0 bases, with 9 bases sitting between them. The CDR3 nucleotides are TGTGCCAGCAGGGACGGGAGCTCCTACGAGCAGTACTTC. Its translation is CASRDGSSYEQYF.

The rearrangement joins TRBV5-6 to TRBJ1-1; D gene uncertain. Germline values: CDR1 SGHDT, CDR2 YYEEEE. The CDR3 spans 13 residues. Trimming removed 0 bases at V and 3 bases at J, with 6 bases between. The CDR3 here is CASSLGADTEAFF. DNA of the CDR3: TGTGCCAGCAGCTTGGGGGCAGACACTGAAGCTTTCTTT.

V gene TRBV6-1 combines with J gene TRBJ1-4; 11 bases map to TRBD1. The trim removed 1 base at V and 7 bases at J, leaving 8 bases unmatched. The CDR3 extends over 17 amino acids. Germline CDR1 is MNHNS and CDR2 is SASEGT. The CDR3 protein is CASSEVWTGGLGEKLFF. DNA for the CDR3: TGTGCCAGCAGTGAAGTCTGGACAGGGGGCTTGGGTGAAAAACTGTTTTTT.

The table lists this clone with a count of one. J is TRBJ1-2 and V is TRBV6-5; the D gene is possibly TRBD1 (5 bases). Germline V gene data show CDR1 as MNHEY and CDR2 as SVGAGI. The V end lost 6 bases, the J end lost 3 bases, and 17 bases lay between the germline ends. This CDR3 contains 15 residues. In DNA form, the CDR3 reads TGTGCCAGCAGGCCCGATGTAGGAGGGGACTATGGCTACACCTTC. This encodes CASRPDVGGDYGYTF.

The V call is TRBV12-2, the J call TRBJ1-1; TRBD1, as called in the table, went unchecked against the DNA. TRBV12-2 is given as a pseudogene. The CDR3 consists of 12 residues. CDR3 region: CASRPDRGEAFF. CDR3 in DNA: TGTGCAAGTCGCCCTGACAGGGGCGAAGCTTTCTTT.

This chain connects TRBV6-2 or TRBV6-3 to TRBJ1-4, with a possible D match to TRBD1 (5 bases). The CDR3 has 17 amino acids. Germline V CDR1 and CDR2: MNHEY, SVGEGT. Trimming removed 3 bases from V and 0 bases from J, with 14 bases in between. This CDR3 is CASSYRGTGATNEKLFF. The CDR3 region has the DNA TGTGCCAGCAGTTATCGCGGGACCGGAGCAACTAATGAAAAACTGTTTTTT.

The chain combines TRBV5-4 with TRBJ2-7; TRBD2 is a possible D gene (6 bases). Trimming removed 3 bases from V and 1 base from J, with 11 bases in between. This CDR3 has 14 amino acids. Germline V gene lookup returns CDR1 SGHNT and CDR2 YYREEE (reference sequence). The CDR3 sequence is CASSSGLTSYEQYF. In nucleotides, the CDR3 is TGTGCCAGCAGCTCGGGACTCACATCCTACGAGCAGTACTTC.

V gene TRBV5-3 combines with J gene TRBJ2-1, with 8 bases fitting TRBD1. Being an ORF, TRBV5-3 has a function that is uncertain. The CDR3 totals 19 residues. The V segment lost 0 bases and the J segment 8 bases; nucleotides outside the gene matches: 19. CDR3 DNA sequence: TGTGCCAGAAGCTTGGGCCACCTTCCCAGACAGGGGAATAGGGATGAGCAGTTCTTC. This encodes CARSLGHLPRQGNRDEQFF.

J is TRBJ1-5 and V is TRBV21-1; no check of the table's D call, TRBD1, against the DNA was made. TRBV21-1 is shown as a pseudogene. The CDR3 spans 15 residues. CDR3 coding DNA: TGTGCCAGCAGCAAGTACAGGGACGGCAATCAGCCCCAGCATTTT. As protein: CASSKYRDGNQPQHF.

This clone was counted a single time. The chain is built from TRBV5-1 and TRBJ1-1; possibly TRBD1 for D (6 bases). Germline V gene lookup returns CDR1 SGHRS and CDR2 YFSETQ. CDR3 length equals 14 residues. The germline V and J ends were trimmed by 3 bases and 4 bases, with 13 bases remaining between them. CDR3 nucleotide sequence: TGCGCCAGCAGCTCCGCAGGGGCAGGCACTGAAGCTTTCTTT. Its protein product is CASSSAGAGTEAFF.

V usage is TRBV4-1 and J usage is TRBJ2-3; 15 bases fit TRBD2. The ends lost 1 base at V and 14 bases at J; junction bases unmatched: 10. Per the germline V gene, CDR1 is MGHRA and CDR2 is YSYEKL. There are 16 residues in the CDR3. This CDR3 is CASSQGGLAGGPGPYF. In DNA form, the CDR3 reads TGCGCCAGCAGCCAAGGGGGACTAGCGGGGGGACCGGGTCCGTATTTT.

The V gene is TRBV19, the J gene TRBJ2-1; TRBD1 is a possible D gene (6 bases). CDR1 LNHDA and CDR2 SQIVND come from the germline V gene (reference sequence). V dropped 8 bases and J dropped 0 bases, with 14 bases sitting between them. The CDR3 length is 15 residues. The DNA for the CDR3 is TGTGCCAGTTCGAGACAGGTCAACTCCTACAATGAGCAGTTCTTC. It yields the protein CASSRQVNSYNEQFF.

This chain uses TRBV29-1 with TRBJ1-2; 9 bases fit TRBD1. The V and J ends lost 5 bases and 8 bases, in that order; junction bases with no gene match: 12. Germline values: CDR1 SQVTM, CDR2 ANQGSEA. The CDR3 is made up of 14 amino acids. The CDR3 loop reads CSVLDRGPSGGYTF. The CDR3 DNA reads TGCAGCGTTTTGGACAGGGGTCCCTCTGGGGGCTACACCTTC.